This T cell receptor beta chain was documented in a study of T-cell reconstitution after alpha-beta-depleted transplantation in children. The TCRbeta library was prepared with unique molecular identifiers. TCRdb itself ran the PCR reads through MiXCR, one entry per CDR3 protein. This table has roughly 500,000 distinct CDR3 sequences, 32% appearing once. The sequencing used PBMCs from the stem cell graft donor, collected from the stem cell graft. The sequence was obtained from a human donor who donated a stem cell graft to a child with aplastic anemia.

The CDR3 DNA reads as TGTGCCAGCAGCCCCACCGGGATGCACGAGCAGTACTTC. Translated, it gives CASSPTGMHEQYF. The chain links TRBV7-8 to TRBJ2-7; TRBD2 might be the D (5 bases). This CDR3 has 13 amino acids. Trimming shortened V by 5 bases and J by 5 bases, and 13 bases separated the two germline ends. The germline V gene has CDR1 SGHVS and CDR2 FQNEAQ.